The 5 T cell receptor beta chains listed next were all sequenced from one sample in a study of blood T cell repertoires in COVID-19 (dated by TCRdb to the early 2020s). Library generation was performed with the immunoSEQ multiplex PCR assay. TCRdb stores this immuneACCESS table with in-frame sequences only. Part of the clones is absent; in the studies checked, under half of the shortfall reflects unresolved V genes, and no reason is known for the rest. The sample has 100,000 to 150,000 clones on record, 86% of them singletons. The top ten hold about an eighth of the sample. What was sequenced was peripheral blood. The receptors shown here come from a woman aged 70-85 years with COVID-19, enrolled during active disease.

The J gene is TRBJ2-3, the V gene TRBV2, with D possibly matching TRBD2 (5 bases). V was trimmed by 1 base and J by 5 bases, leaving 13 bases between them. The CDR3 length is 15 residues. Per the germline V gene, CDR1 is SNHLY and CDR2 is FYNNEI. In nucleotides, the CDR3 is TGTGCCAGCAGTGAAGGGAGGTGGTCCCGAGATACGCAGTATTTT. Translation gives CASSEGRWSRDTQYF.

The rearrangement links TRBV5-5 to TRBJ2-7, with TRBD2 matching 9 bases. CDR3 length: 16 amino acids. Germline values: CDR1 SGHKS, CDR2 YYEKEE (reference sequence). V shed 2 bases and J 1 base; nucleotides not matched to a gene: 7. In DNA form, the CDR3 reads TGTGCCAGCAGCTTACGGGCTAGCGGGGTTTCCTACGAGCAGTACTTC. This gives the protein CASSLRASGVSYEQYF.

The chain recombines TRBV12-3 or TRBV12-4 with TRBJ1-1; D not resolved. Trimming took 2 bases from V and 4 from J, leaving 8 bases between them. CDR3 length equals 13 residues. The chain's CDR3 is CASSLSEATEAFF. The CDR3 region has the DNA TGTGCCAGCAGTTTATCGGAGGCCACTGAAGCTTTCTTT.

A few counts support this clone. The J gene is TRBJ2-1, the V gene TRBV19, with 9 bases fitting TRBD1. Germline CDR1 reads LNHDA; CDR2 reads SQIVND (reference sequence). The length of the CDR3 is 15 residues. J gave up 3 bases and V 5 bases, and 5 bases lay outside the gene matches. The CDR3 nucleotides read TGTGCCAGTAGTGTCGGACAGGGGCACTACAATGAGCAGTTCTTC. Translation gives CASSVGQGHYNEQFF.

In this sample, this clone turned up once. The CDR3: CASGGQLNTEAFF. CDR3 in DNA: TGTGCCAGCGGGGGACAATTGAACACTGAAGCTTTCTTT. The V gene is TRBV6-5, the J gene TRBJ1-1, with TRBD1 as a possible D gene (6 bases). Trimming pared 8 bases from V and 0 bases from J, leaving 10 bases between. The germline V gene has CDR1 MNHEY and CDR2 SVGAGI. The CDR3 spans 13 residues.